Below, one TCR beta chain is given with its context. This specimen comes from a study of Ad26.COV2.S vaccination and SARS-CoV-2 variants. Sequencing was performed with immunoSEQ multiplex PCR; in TCRdb, only in-frame clones are kept and a portion is missing. The data hold 440,000 or so clones, with about 92% observed a single time. V shed 2 bases, J shed 6 bases, and the junction held 7 bases outside the gene matches. Germline V CDR1 and CDR2: MDHEN, SYDVKM. The CDR3 sequence is 15 residues long. Treatment: 19 received Ad26.COV2.S at low or high dose, single or two shots; roughly five received placebo; per-sample allocation not given. Samples came from day 63 after the first vaccine or placebo injection.

The chain uses TRBV28 and TRBJ2-3; 8 nucleotides match TRBD2. The sample here was peripheral blood, taken in a trial of Ad26.COV2.S vaccine versus placebo. This sequence was found in a person between 18 and 60 years old who received the Ad26.COV2.S COVID-19 vaccine or a placebo. CDR3 nucleotide sequence: TGTGCCAGCAGTTTAGGAGCGGGGGTGCGGGATACGCAGTATTTT. Encoded protein: CASSLGAGVRDTQYF.